This T cell receptor beta chain was retrieved from a study of read filtering for tumor transcriptome and immune sequencing. Study-level background: Patients were 17 to 20 male and roughly 15 female, mean age roughly 70 years, range about 47 to 80. Study-wide results and caveats: Correlation between methods rose after single-read clonotypes were removed. This fraction held mixed bone marrow immune cells after CD138-negative sorting.

The count of this clonotype is one. The target antigen is unknown. With a far larger clone one base away, a read error is the likely cause. The library was built from around 400 ng RNA with molecular barcoded adaptors for alpha/delta and beta/gamma chains. Via MiXCR, TCRdb re-called the reads, giving one row per CDR3 protein. The repertoire consists of about 130,000 distinct CDR3 sequences, with 10% to 15% occurring once and the leading ten covering 9.5% to 12%. This CDR3 comprises 16 residues. Per germline, CDR1 SEHNR and CDR2 FQNEAQ (reference sequence). The rearrangement joins TRBV7-9 to TRBJ1-1; maybe TRBD1 (5 bases). The sequence was obtained from a donor aged 40 or older with multiple myeloma. The sequenced material came from a population of CD138-negative cells sorted from bone marrow. CDR3 sequence reads: CASGLSPAGSRWEAFF. In DNA, the CDR3 is TGTGCCAGCGGCTTAAGTCCGGCAGGGTCGAGGTGGGAAGCTTTCTTT.